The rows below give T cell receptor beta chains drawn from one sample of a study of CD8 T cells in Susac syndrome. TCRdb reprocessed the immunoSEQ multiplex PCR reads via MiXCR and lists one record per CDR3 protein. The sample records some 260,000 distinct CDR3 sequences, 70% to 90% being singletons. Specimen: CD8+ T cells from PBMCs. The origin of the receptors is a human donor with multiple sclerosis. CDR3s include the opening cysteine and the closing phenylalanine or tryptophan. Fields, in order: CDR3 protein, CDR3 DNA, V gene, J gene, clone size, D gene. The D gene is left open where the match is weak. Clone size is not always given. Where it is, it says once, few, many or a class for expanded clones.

CDR3 protein: CASSDHFNEQFF
CDR3 DNA: TGTGCCAGCAGTGATCACTTCAATGAGCAGTTCTTC
V gene: TRBV6-4
J gene: TRBJ2-1
clone size: NA
D gene: NA

CDR3 protein: CSARYGRSDEQYF
CDR3 DNA: TGCAGTGCTAGATATGGGAGGTCTGACGAGCAGTACTTC
V gene: TRBV20-1
J gene: TRBJ2-7
clone size: NA
D gene: NA

CDR3 protein: CASIQRQGDITDTQYF
CDR3 DNA: TGTGCCAGCATACAACGACAGGGGGACATCACAGATACGCAGTATTTT
V gene: TRBV28
J gene: TRBJ2-3
clone size: NA
D gene: TRBD1

CDR3 protein: CAGSLGLAGGGYEQYF
CDR3 DNA: TGTGCCGGCAGTTTAGGACTAGCGGGAGGGGGCTACGAGCAGTACTTC
V gene: TRBV28
J gene: TRBJ2-7
clone size: NA
D gene: TRBD2

CDR3 protein: CASGRTLPQRPYNEQFF
CDR3 DNA: TGTGCTAGTGGTCGAACACTGCCGCAAAGACCCTACAATGAGCAGTTCTTC
V gene: TRBV12-5
J gene: TRBJ2-1
clone size: once
D gene: NA

CDR3 protein: CASSLALSETQYF
CDR3 DNA: TGTGCCAGCAGTTTAGCCCTCTCCGAGACCCAGTACTTC
V gene: TRBV7-9
J gene: TRBJ2-5
clone size: few
D gene: NA

CDR3 protein: CAISGTGGGETQYF
CDR3 DNA: TGTGCCATCAGCGGGACAGGGGGGGGAGAGACCCAGTACTTC
V gene: TRBV10-3
J gene: TRBJ2-5
clone size: NA
D gene: TRBD1

CDR3 protein: CASSQDPGREAQYF
CDR3 DNA: TGTGCCAGCAGCCAAGATCCCGGGAGAGAGGCCCAGTACTTC
V gene: TRBV3-1
J gene: TRBJ2-5
clone size: NA
D gene: NA

CDR3 protein: CSARDGTTSSTDTQYF
CDR3 DNA: TGCAGTGCTAGAGATGGGACTACCTCTAGCACAGATACGCAGTATTTT
V gene: TRBV20-1
J gene: TRBJ2-3
clone size: NA
D gene: TRBD2

CDR3 protein: CASSLFEGTGELFF
CDR3 DNA: TGTGCCAGCAGTTTATTTGAGGGTACCGGGGAGCTGTTTTTT
V gene: TRBV27
J gene: TRBJ2-2
clone size: NA
D gene: NA

CDR3 protein: CASSRTSGSYNEQFF
CDR3 DNA: TGTGCCAGCAGTCGGACTAGCGGGAGCTACAATGAGCAGTTCTTC
V gene: TRBV7-2
J gene: TRBJ2-1
clone size: NA
D gene: TRBD2

CDR3 protein: CASSYVQRTAEQYF
CDR3 DNA: TGTGCCAGCAGTTACGTACAGCGGACAGCCGAGCAGTACTTC
V gene: TRBV6-2/TRBV6-3
J gene: TRBJ2-7
clone size: NA
D gene: NA

CDR3 protein: CASSPGTGGEQFF
CDR3 DNA: TGTGCCAGCAGTCCCGGGACAGGGGGTGAGCAGTTCTTC
V gene: TRBV12-3/TRBV12-4
J gene: TRBJ2-1
clone size: NA
D gene: TRBD1

CDR3 protein: CASSLKQLNTEAFF
CDR3 DNA: TGTGCCAGCAGCTTAAAACAGCTTAACACTGAAGCTTTCTTT
V gene: TRBV11-2
J gene: TRBJ1-1
clone size: NA
D gene: NA

CDR3 protein: CASSPGRGFSNQPQHF
CDR3 DNA: TGTGCCAGCTCACCCGGGAGGGGCTTCAGCAATCAGCCCCAGCATTTT
V gene: TRBV18
J gene: TRBJ1-5
clone size: NA
D gene: NA

CDR3 protein: CASSLFGVSYEQYF
CDR3 DNA: TGTGCCAGCAGCTTGTTCGGGGTCTCCTACGAGCAGTACTTC
V gene: TRBV7-6
J gene: TRBJ2-7
clone size: NA
D gene: NA

CDR3 protein: CASSQAAGATYEQYF
CDR3 DNA: TGCGCCAGCAGCCAAGCGGCAGGGGCGACCTACGAGCAGTACTTC
V gene: TRBV4-1
J gene: TRBJ2-7
clone size: NA
D gene: NA

CDR3 protein: CASSFSAGDSGSSYGYTF
CDR3 DNA: TGTGCCAGCAGTTTCAGCGCCGGGGACAGCGGATCCTCCTATGGCTACACCTTC
V gene: TRBV27
J gene: TRBJ1-2
clone size: once
D gene: TRBD1

CDR3 protein: CASSHPLGQGARDEQYF
CDR3 DNA: TGCGCCAGCAGCCATCCCCTCGGACAGGGGGCTCGGGACGAGCAGTACTTC
V gene: TRBV4-1
J gene: TRBJ2-7
clone size: NA
D gene: TRBD1

CDR3 protein: CASSLAGAPHGETQYF
CDR3 DNA: TGTGCCAGCAGCCTAGCGGGAGCTCCCCACGGAGAGACCCAGTACTTC
V gene: TRBV6-1
J gene: TRBJ2-5
clone size: NA
D gene: TRBD2

CDR3 protein: CASSKGLAGGKRDTQYF
CDR3 DNA: TGTGCCAGCAGCAAGGGACTAGCGGGAGGAAAGAGGGATACGCAGTATTTT
V gene: TRBV5-4
J gene: TRBJ2-3
clone size: NA
D gene: TRBD2

CDR3 protein: CSARELAREYEQYF
CDR3 DNA: TGCAGTGCTAGAGAATTGGCCAGGGAATACGAGCAGTACTTC
V gene: TRBV20-1
J gene: TRBJ2-7
clone size: NA
D gene: NA

CDR3 protein: CASSLGGLAGYEQYF
CDR3 DNA: TGTGCCAGCAGTTTAGGGGGACTAGCGGGCTACGAGCAGTACTTC
V gene: TRBV12-3/TRBV12-4
J gene: TRBJ2-7
clone size: NA
D gene: TRBD2

CDR3 protein: CASSHGGGEQYF
CDR3 DNA: TGTGCCAGCAGCCACGGTGGCGGGGAGCAGTACTTC
V gene: TRBV5-5
J gene: TRBJ2-7
clone size: NA
D gene: NA

CDR3 protein: CASLQGPYEQYF
CDR3 DNA: TGTGCCAGCTTACAGGGGCCCTACGAGCAGTACTTC
V gene: TRBV2
J gene: TRBJ2-7
clone size: NA
D gene: TRBD1

CDR3 protein: CASSPRTSGTNNEQFF
CDR3 DNA: TGTGCCAGCAGTCCGCGGACTAGCGGGACCAACAATGAGCAGTTCTTC
V gene: TRBV28
J gene: TRBJ2-1
clone size: NA
D gene: TRBD2

CDR3 protein: CASSSDRVGNVLTF
CDR3 DNA: TGTGCCAGCAGCTCCGACAGGGTGGGCAACGTCCTGACTTTC
V gene: TRBV13
J gene: TRBJ2-6
clone size: NA
D gene: TRBD1

CDR3 protein: CASSLAGGSTDTQYF
CDR3 DNA: TGTGCCAGCAGCTTAGCGGGAGGGAGCACAGATACGCAGTATTTT
V gene: TRBV7-9
J gene: TRBJ2-3
clone size: few
D gene: TRBD2

CDR3 protein: CASSMGGEAFF
CDR3 DNA: TGTGCCAGTAGTATGGGGGGCGAAGCTTTCTTT
V gene: TRBV19
J gene: TRBJ1-1
clone size: once
D gene: NA

CDR3 protein: CACNTGINYGYTF
CDR3 DNA: TGTGCCTGCAACACAGGGATCAACTATGGCTACACCTTC
V gene: TRBV30
J gene: TRBJ1-2
clone size: NA
D gene: NA

CDR3 protein: CASSGTVTEAFF
CDR3 DNA: TGTGCCAGCAGTGGGACAGTGACTGAAGCTTTCTTT
V gene: TRBV2
J gene: TRBJ1-1
clone size: NA
D gene: NA

CDR3 protein: CASALDAYNEQFF
CDR3 DNA: TGTGCTAGTGCCTTGGACGCGTACAATGAGCAGTTCTTC
V gene: TRBV12-5
J gene: TRBJ2-1
clone size: NA
D gene: NA

CDR3 protein: CSARTRLAGAPDTQYF
CDR3 DNA: TGCAGTGCTAGGACGAGACTAGCGGGAGCTCCAGATACGCAGTATTTT
V gene: TRBV20-1
J gene: TRBJ2-3
clone size: NA
D gene: TRBD2

CDR3 protein: CSAREQGKVGLNTEAFF
CDR3 DNA: TGCAGTGCTAGAGAACAGGGGAAGGTTGGGTTGAACACTGAAGCTTTCTTT
V gene: TRBV20-1
J gene: TRBJ1-1
clone size: NA
D gene: TRBD1

CDR3 protein: CAWSSGQAASGEQYF
CDR3 DNA: TGTGCCTGGAGTTCGGGACAGGCTGCGAGTGGGGAGCAGTACTTC
V gene: TRBV30
J gene: TRBJ2-7
clone size: NA
D gene: TRBD1

CDR3 protein: CASSDGRTNTEAFF
CDR3 DNA: TGTGCCAGCAGCGACGGACGGACGAACACTGAAGCTTTCTTT
V gene: TRBV9
J gene: TRBJ1-1
clone size: few
D gene: NA

CDR3 protein: CAWRIKGARGYTF
CDR3 DNA: TGTGCCTGGAGAATTAAGGGGGCGCGAGGCTACACCTTC
V gene: TRBV30
J gene: TRBJ1-2
clone size: NA
D gene: TRBD1